The 20 T cell receptor beta chains reported below all come from one sample, sequenced in a study of lung T cells in sarcoidosis with Löfgren's syndrome. TCRdb processed the reads anew with MiXCR; each CDR3 protein has one entry. In the table there are fewer than 80,000 distinct CDR3 sequences, 21% of which are singletons. The sample was CD4+ T cells from PBMCs. The receptors originated from a human donor with sarcoidosis (Löfgren's syndrome or another form), or a control subject (not recorded which).

In this sample, this clonotype turned up many times. The chain is built from TRBV15 and TRBJ2-3, with 11 positions matching TRBD2. Germline assignment: CDR1 LNHNV and CDR2 YYDKDF (reference sequence). The junction had 6 bases not matched to a gene; V was cut back by 2 bases and J by 5 bases. The CDR3 length is 16 residues. CDR3 nucleotide sequence: TGTGCCACCAGCAGACTTAGCGGGGGGGCCGAAGATACGCAGTATTTT. Translating gives CATSRLSGGAEDTQYF.

There are many counts of this clonotype. The chain is built from TRBV12-3 or TRBV12-4 and TRBJ2-1; D unclear. The CDR3 totals 12 residues. Trimming pared 6 bases from V and 8 bases from J, leaving 11 bases between. The CDR3 DNA is TGTGCCAGCAGGGTCGGTTGGGATGAGCAGTTCTTC. It specifies CASRVGWDEQFF.

This clonotype was detected only a few times. The genes are TRBV14 and TRBJ2-6, with D possibly being TRBD2 (6 bases). V lost 2 bases to trimming and J lost 4 bases, with 12 bases between them. In germline, CDR1 is SGHDN, CDR2 FVKESK. The CDR3 length is 16 residues. CDR3 nucleotide sequence: TGTGCCAGCAGCCAACGCGGGACTTTGGGGGCCAACGTCCTGACTTTC. Translating it yields CASSQRGTLGANVLTF.

This chain joins TRBV2 and TRBJ2-3, with D tentatively TRBD1 (6 bases). Looked up from germline, CDR1 is SNHLY and CDR2 is FYNNEI. The CDR3 has 15 residues. V lost 4 bases and J 2 bases, leaving 13 bases between the germline ends. CDR3 sequence: CASSAGTYNTDTQYF. In DNA, the CDR3 is TGTGCCAGCAGTGCTGGGACATACAACACAGATACGCAGTATTTT.

In this sample, this clonotype turned up many times. V and J are TRBV6-2 or TRBV6-3 and TRBJ1-4; D is unclear. Trimming pared 2 bases from V and 1 base from J, leaving 11 bases between. The CDR3 runs 16 residues. From germline, CDR1 is MNHEY and CDR2 SVGEGT. The chain's CDR3 is CASSYPGGGTNEKLFF. CDR3 DNA sequence: TGTGCCAGCAGTTACCCCGGTGGAGGAACTAATGAAAAACTGTTTTTT.

This clonotype was seen at least ten times. This CDR3 is CASSYRRNEQFF. DNA of the CDR3: TGTGCCAGCAGTTATAGGCGGAATGAGCAGTTCTTC. This sequence joins TRBV27 and TRBJ2-1; D unresolved. CDR1 and CDR2 (germline): MNHEY, SMNVEV (reference sequence). The CDR3 runs to 12 residues. Trimming left V 4 bases short and J 7 bases short, with 8 bases between.

Of note for this clonotype: The conserved phenylalanine or tryptophan normally closing the CDR3 is absent here, so this likely arose from a read error. The chain combines TRBV3-1 with TRBJ1-1; 9 bases align to TRBD1. The V gene's germline CDR1 is LGHDT and CDR2 YNNKEL (reference sequence). The length of the CDR3 is 18 residues. With 1 base clipped from V and 3 bases from J, the junction kept 12 bases outside the gene matches. The CDR3 spells CASSQGGVGQGRHTEAFL. CDR3 nucleotides: TGTGCCAGCAGCCAAGGGGGAGTCGGACAGGGGAGGCACACTGAAGCTTTCCTT.

This clonotype was recorded many times. The chain recombines TRBV12-3 or TRBV12-4 with TRBJ2-1; 7 nucleotides agree with TRBD2. V trimming: 2 bases; J trimming: 3 bases; junction bases outside the gene matches: 1. The length of the CDR3 is 14 residues. In DNA form, the CDR3 reads TGTGCCAGCAGTTTAAAGCGGGACTACAATGAGCAGTTCTTC. Protein: CASSLKRDYNEQFF.

Concerning this clonotype itself: This could be a read error, since a much larger clone is one nucleotide away. The chain has TRBV4-2 and TRBJ1-1; possibly TRBD1 for D (6 bases). The ends were cut back, 3 bases at V and 3 bases at J, with 14 bases in the middle. The CDR3 extends over 15 amino acids. The germline CDR1 and CDR2 sequences are LGHNA and YNFKEQ. The CDR3, as DNA: TGTGCCAGCAGCCACACTACAGGGAAGGACACTGAAGCTTTCTTT. This translates into CASSHTTGKDTEAFF.

The genes are TRBV30 and TRBJ1-1; D is unresolved. Trimming took 1 base from V and 5 from J, leaving 11 bases between them. The CDR3 is 13 residues long. CDR1 and CDR2 from the germline V gene are GTSNPN and SVGIG (reference sequence). CDR3 nucleotides: TGTGCCTGGAGTGAAAGGACGTCAACTGAAGCTTTCTTT. This gives the protein CAWSERTSTEAFF.

The chain joins TRBV10-3 to TRBJ2-4; perhaps TRBD1 as D (5 bases). The CDR3 sequence is 17 residues long. With 0 bases removed from V and 1 base from J, the gap between germline ends came to 13 bases. Looked up from germline, CDR1 is ENHRY and CDR2 is SYGVKD. In DNA, the CDR3 is TGTGCCATCAGTGAGTCCGTAGGAAGGGGCGCCAAAAACATTCAGTACTTC. This translates into CAISESVGRGAKNIQYF.

A few counts support this clonotype. This chain joins TRBV5-6 and TRBJ2-7; the match to TRBD2 covers 9 bases. The length of the CDR3 is 17 residues. Germline lookup yields CDR1 SGHDT and CDR2 YYEEEE. V lost 1 base and J lost 0; bases outside the gene matches: 8. The CDR3 spells CASSLTGTSRISYEQYF. For the CDR3, the DNA is TGTGCCAGCAGCTTGACAGGGACTAGCAGGATCTCCTACGAGCAGTACTTC.

This clonotype came up a few times. The V gene is TRBV18, the J gene TRBJ2-1; 7 bases line up with TRBD2. CDR3 length: 15 amino acids. Per germline, CDR1 KGHSH and CDR2 LQKENI. J lost 3 bases, V lost 3 bases, and 5 bases had no gene match. CDR3: CASSPGGYLYNEQFF. DNA for the CDR3: TGTGCCAGCTCACCCGGGGGGTACCTCTACAATGAGCAGTTCTTC.

This clonotype was counted many times. V and J are TRBV2 and TRBJ2-1; D is uncertain. Trimming took 6 bases from V and 9 from J, leaving 15 bases between them. Germline-derived CDR1 and CDR2 are SNHLY and FYNNEI. The CDR3 extends over 13 amino acids. The CDR3 nucleotides read TGTGCCAGCAGAGAACTTGGCGCGCTTGAGCAGTTCTTC. It yields the protein CASRELGALEQFF. The whole variable domain, filled in from reference TRBV2 and TRBJ2-1, reads EPEVTQTPSHQVTQMGQEVILRCVPISNHLYFYWYRQILGQKVEFLVSFYNNEISEKSEIFDDQFSVERPDGSNFTLKIRSTKLEDSAMYFCASRELGALEQFFGPGTRLTVL.

This clonotype was seen ten or more times. The V and J genes are TRBV5-1 and TRBJ1-2; D possibly corresponds to TRBD1 (6 bases). V dropped 1 base and J dropped 1 base, with 14 bases sitting between them. CDR1 and CDR2 (germline): SGHRS, YFSETQ. The CDR3 has 16 amino acids. The DNA for the CDR3 is TGCGCCAGCAGCTTGCCAAGGGGGGGCGATAACTATGGCTACACCTTC. Translation gives CASSLPRGGDNYGYTF.

The sample holds many counts of this clonotype. The chain joins TRBV6-1 to TRBJ2-7, with TRBD1 matching over 10 bases. The V gene's germline CDR1 is MNHNS and CDR2 SASEGT. V lost 2 bases, J lost 2 bases, and 9 bases stayed unmatched. The CDR3 covers 17 residues. Written as DNA, the CDR3 is TGTGCCAGCAGTGAAAGTATCTCAGGACAGGGGGCCTACGAGCAGTACGTC. Translation gives CASSESISGQGAYEQYV.

About this clonotype: A read error is possible here, since a much larger clone lies one base away. The CDR3 protein is CASSPNGQSGTEAFF. CDR3 in DNA: TGTGCCAGTAGTCCTAATGGACAGAGCGGGACTGAAGCTTTCTTT. V and J are TRBV19 and TRBJ1-1; maybe TRBD1 (6 bases). The CDR3 loop spans 15 amino acids. Germline V gives CDR1 LNHDA, CDR2 SQIVND (reference sequence). The ends were cut back, 5 bases at V and 5 bases at J, with 18 bases in the middle.

In this sample, this clonotype turned up many times. The rearrangement uses TRBV12-3 or TRBV12-4 and TRBJ1-5; D unresolved. Trimming pared 6 bases from V and 9 bases from J, leaving 18 bases between. CDR3 length: 14 residues. CDR3 DNA sequence: TGTGCCAGCAGCTCATCCAACGCAAGAGGGCCCCAGCATTTT. Amino acids: CASSSSNARGPQHF.

This clonotype was detected many times. The chain combines TRBV28 with TRBJ1-5; D may be TRBD1 (5 bases). This CDR3 comprises 15 residues. CDR1 and CDR2 from the germline V gene are MDHEN and SYDVKM. V was clipped by 2 bases and J by 3 bases, with 11 bases between them. CDR3 residues: CASSLEGRLNQPQHF. DNA of the CDR3: TGTGCCAGCAGTTTAGAGGGGAGACTCAATCAGCCCCAGCATTTT.

This clonotype was counted ten times or more. The chain couples TRBV6-1 to TRBJ2-7; tentative D call: TRBD2 (5 bases). Trimming took 9 bases from V and 0 from J, leaving 9 bases between them. The CDR3 runs to 12 residues. Germline CDR1 reads MNHNS; CDR2 reads SASEGT. In nucleotides, the CDR3 is TGTGCCAGTCAGCGGAGCTCCTACGAGCAGTACTTC. It codes for CASQRSSYEQYF.